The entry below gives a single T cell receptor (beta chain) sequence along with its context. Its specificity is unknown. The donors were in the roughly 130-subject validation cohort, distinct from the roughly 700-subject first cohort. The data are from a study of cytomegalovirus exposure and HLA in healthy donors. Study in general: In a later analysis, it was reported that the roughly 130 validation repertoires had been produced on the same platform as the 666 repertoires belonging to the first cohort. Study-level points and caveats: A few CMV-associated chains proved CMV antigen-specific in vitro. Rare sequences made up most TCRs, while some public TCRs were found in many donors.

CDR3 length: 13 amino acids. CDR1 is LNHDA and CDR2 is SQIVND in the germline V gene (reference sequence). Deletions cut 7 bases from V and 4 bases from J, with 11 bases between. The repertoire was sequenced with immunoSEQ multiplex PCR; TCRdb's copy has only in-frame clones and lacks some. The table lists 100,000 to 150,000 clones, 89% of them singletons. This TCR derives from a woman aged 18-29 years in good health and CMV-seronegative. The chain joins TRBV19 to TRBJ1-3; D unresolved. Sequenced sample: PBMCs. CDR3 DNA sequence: TGTGCCAGTAATAATTCCCCGGGAAACACCATATATTTT. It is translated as CASNNSPGNTIYF.